This TCR beta chain was identified in a study of T cell clones after liver transplantation. Here immunoSEQ multiplex PCR was the method, and the copy in TCRdb shows in-frame clones only, minus some. The repertoire consists of around 76,000 clones, with roughly 80% occurring once and the leading ten covering about 0.79%. The germline V gene has CDR1 SEHNR and CDR2 FQNEAQ (reference sequence). V dropped 1 base and J dropped 5 bases, with 5 bases sitting between them. This CDR3 is built from 12 residues. The chain combines TRBV7-9 with TRBJ1-2; D uncertain. The receptor's source is a human patient who received a liver transplant. Some of these T cells may belong to the graft donor. The specimen comprised CD4+ T cells from blood, sampled 12 months after liver transplant. For the CDR3, the DNA is TGTGCCAGCAGCTTAGTAGAGTATGGCTACACCTTC. Protein: CASSLVEYGYTF.